The 11 T cell receptor beta chains in this list originate from one sample, sequenced in a study of shared clonotypes between healthy human individuals. Profiling relied on immunoSEQ multiplex PCR, and the TCRdb table lists in-frame clones only, not all of them. This sample has 2 million to 3 million clones, with around 90% found just once. The sequenced material came from naive CD4+ T cells sorted from blood. The subset here: CD45RA+ positively selected. The receptors stem from a man aged 18 to 29 in good health.

V is TRBV5-1 and J is TRBJ2-3; 8 nucleotides align to TRBD2. Germline V gene lookup returns CDR1 SGHRS and CDR2 YFSETQ. V lost 4 bases and J lost 2; bases outside the gene matches: 12. The CDR3 spans 17 residues. The CDR3 region has the DNA TGCGCCAGCAGCCTGAGAGTTGCGGGGGGCAACACAGATACGCAGTATTTT. Translated, it gives CASSLRVAGGNTDTQYF.

The rearrangement links TRBV28 to TRBJ1-4, with a tentative D call TRBD1 (5 bases). The CDR3 contains 16 residues. Germline CDR1 and CDR2: MDHEN and SYDVKM. Trimming took off 4 bases at V and 1 base at J, with 13 bases between the two ends. The DNA of the CDR3 is TGTGCCAGCAGTTCCCTCTTTGGGGGAACTAATGAAAAACTGTTTTTT. This sequence encodes CASSSLFGGTNEKLFF.

About this clone: Within the sample, other DNA sequences also encode this same CDR3. The chain links TRBV29-1 to TRBJ1-5, with a possible D match to TRBD1 (6 bases). The CDR3 extends over 13 amino acids. CDR1 SQVTM and CDR2 ANQGSEA come from the germline V gene. The ends were cut back, 6 bases at V and 2 bases at J, with 11 bases in the middle. The CDR3 here is CSVGGGGNQPQHF. CDR3 DNA sequence: TGCAGCGTGGGGGGGGGCGGCAATCAGCCCCAGCATTTT.

The V gene is TRBV2, the J gene TRBJ1-1; D remains unclear. The V and J ends lost 11 bases and 1 base respectively, with 14 bases between them. This CDR3 has 13 amino acids. The germline CDR1 and CDR2 sequences are SNHLY and FYNNEI. Here the CDR3 DNA reads TGTGCCCGCTTAGTGGCGGAGAACACTGAAGCTTTCTTT. Translation: CARLVAENTEAFF.

V gene TRBV5-1 combines with J gene TRBJ2-1; D could derive from TRBD1 or TRBD2 (5 bases each). The CDR3 extends over 15 amino acids. In germline, CDR1 is SGHRS, CDR2 YFSETQ. The V gene lost 1 base and the J gene lost 0 bases, with 8 bases spanning the gap. CDR3 sequence (DNA): TGCGCCAGCAGCTTGTCGGGGCCCTCCTACAATGAGCAGTTCTTC. It specifies CASSLSGPSYNEQFF. The variable domain in full, with the rest retrieved from reference TRBV5-1 and TRBJ2-1, is KAGVTQTPRYLIKTRGQQVTLSCSPISGHRSVSWYQQTPGQGLQFLFEYFSETQRNKGNFPGRFSGRQFSNSRSEMNVSTLELGDSALYLCASSLSGPSYNEQFFGPGTRLTVL.

The gene calls are TRBV5-1 and TRBJ1-2; D is perhaps TRBD1 (6 bases). With 4 bases removed from V and 0 bases from J, the gap between germline ends came to 19 bases. The CDR3 extends over 17 amino acids. Germline-derived CDR1 and CDR2 are SGHRS and YFSETQ. DNA of the CDR3: TGCGCCAGCAGCCCTGGGTGGGGGAACAGGGCTAACTATGGCTACACCTTC. Protein: CASSPGWGNRANYGYTF.

J is TRBJ2-7 and V is TRBV30; TRBD2 matches at 11 bases. CDR1 GTSNPN and CDR2 SVGIG come from the germline V gene (reference sequence). This CDR3 is 18 amino acids long. Trimming at V came to 2 bases and at J to 2 bases, leaving 14 bases not matched to a gene. CDR3 coding DNA: TGTGCCTGGAGTCCTGCGTTCCTGGGGACTAGCGGTACCTACGAGCAGTACTTC. Its protein product is CAWSPAFLGTSGTYEQYF.

The chain joins TRBV7-9 to TRBJ2-1; D not resolved. V was clipped by 2 bases and J by 0 bases, with 11 bases between them. From germline, CDR1 is SEHNR and CDR2 FQNEAQ (reference sequence). The CDR3 loop spans 16 amino acids. CDR3 coding DNA: TGTGCCAGCAGCTTACTTTTCCCAAGCTCCTACAATGAGCAGTTCTTC. Translated: CASSLLFPSSYNEQFF. Full variable domain (missing parts from reference TRBV7-9 and TRBJ2-1): DTGVSQNPRHKITKRGQNVTFRCDPISEHNRLYWYRQTLGQGPEFLTYFQNEAQLEKSRLLSDRFSAERPKGSFSTLEIQRTEQGDSAMYLCASSLLFPSSYNEQFFGPGTRLTVL.

The V gene is TRBV19, the J gene TRBJ1-2; 7 positions agree with TRBD1. With V trimmed by 4 bases and J by 2 bases, 4 bases remained unmatched. CDR1 and CDR2 from the germline V gene are LNHDA and SQIVND (reference sequence). The CDR3 has 14 amino acids. CDR3 nucleotide sequence: TGTGCCAGTAGTAGGGAAGGGGGCAACTATGGCTACACCTTC. Protein sequence: CASSREGGNYGYTF. The full variable domain, rest sourced from reference TRBV19 and TRBJ1-2, is DGGITQSPKYLFRKEGQNVTLSCEQNLNHDAMYWYRQDPGQGLRLIYYSQIVNDFQKGDIAEGYSVSREKKESFPLTVTSAQKNPTAFYLCASSREGGNYGYTFGSGTRLTVV.

Here the CDR3 reads CASSPRPGELFF. The CDR3 bases are TGTGCCAGCAGCCCCCGGCCCGGGGAGCTGTTTTTT. The chain links TRBV5-4 to TRBJ2-2; D unclear. Looked up from germline, CDR1 is SGHNT and CDR2 is YYREEE (reference sequence). The V gene lost 4 bases and the J gene lost 6 bases, with 7 bases spanning the gap. The CDR3 spans 12 residues.

The genes are TRBV7-9 and TRBJ1-6, with unresolved D. The CDR3 has 16 residues. Germline V gives CDR1 SEHNR, CDR2 FQNEAQ (reference sequence). V lost 1 base and J lost 5, with 12 bases in between. The CDR3 protein is CASSLEGGLNNSPLHF. Written as DNA, the CDR3 is TGTGCCAGCAGCTTAGAGGGAGGCCTGAATAATTCACCCCTCCACTTT.